This T cell receptor (beta chain) was recovered during a study of CD8 T cells in ankylosing spondylitis. Study outcomes and limitations: Blood from ankylosing spondylitis patients appeared to carry a characteristic roughly 8-variant TCR beta motif. Reportedly, matched ankylosing spondylitis synovial fluid was significantly enriched for disease-linked clones.

By quantitative 5'-RACE with molecular barcodes, the TCR beta libraries were made. Using its own MiXCR run on the 5' RACE reads, TCRdb lists one record per CDR3 protein. The table includes 300,000 to 400,000 distinct CDR3 sequences, roughly 14% detected once. In the case of this clonotype: The antigen is not known.

The sample consisted of blood, either unsorted or a sorted T cell fraction (not recorded which). This TCR was sampled from a male donor with ankylosing spondylitis or in good health (not recorded which).

The CDR3 here is CASSRLASYEQYF. CDR3 nucleotide sequence: TGTGCCAGCAGCCGACTAGCCTCCTACGAGCAGTACTTC. V usage is TRBV11-2 and J usage is TRBJ2-7; TRBD2 aligns across 7 bases. V was clipped by 5 bases and J by 0 bases; unmatched bases: 1. Germline values: CDR1 SGHAT, CDR2 FQNNGV. This CDR3 is built from 13 residues.